This T cell receptor (beta chain) derives from a study of CD8 T cells in Susac syndrome. The CDR3 consists of 12 residues. Germline V lookup: CDR1 DFQATT, CDR2 SNEGSKA (reference sequence). Between the trimmed V and J ends, which lost 0 bases and 4 bases, there was a span of 6 bases. Random hexamers served to reverse transcribe roughly 0.45 to 1 ug RNA. A single record per CDR3 protein comes from TCRdb applying MiXCR to the immunoSEQ multiplex PCR reads. In the table there are more than 80,000 distinct CDR3 sequences, approximately 93% of which are singletons. The TCR sequence derives from a human donor with Susac syndrome. The chain links TRBV20-1 to TRBJ2-5; D is unresolved. The sample consisted of CD8+ T cells from PBMCs. CDR3 sequence: CSAREGGETQYF. In nucleotides, the CDR3 is TGCAGTGCTAGAGAGGGTGGAGAGACCCAGTACTTC.